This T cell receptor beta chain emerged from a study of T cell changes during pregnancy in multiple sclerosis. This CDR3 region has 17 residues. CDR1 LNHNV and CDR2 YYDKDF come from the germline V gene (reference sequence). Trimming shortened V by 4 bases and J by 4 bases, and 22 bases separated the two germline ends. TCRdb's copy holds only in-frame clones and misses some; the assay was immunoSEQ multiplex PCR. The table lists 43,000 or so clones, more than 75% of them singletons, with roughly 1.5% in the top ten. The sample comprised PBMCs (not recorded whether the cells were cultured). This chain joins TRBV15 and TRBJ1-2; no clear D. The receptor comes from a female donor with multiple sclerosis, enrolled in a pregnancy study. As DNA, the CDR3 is TGTGCCACCAGCATGGACGTAGGGTGTGGAAAGACCTATGGCTACACCTTC. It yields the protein CATSMDVGCGKTYGYTF.